This entry lists 25 T cell receptor beta chains sequenced from one sample in a study of blood T cell repertoires in COVID-19. The table came from immunoSEQ multiplex PCR; TCRdb's copy has only in-frame clones and leaves some out. The sample contains hundreds of thousands of clones, around nine tenths of which appear only once. The sequenced sample was PBMCs or T cells enriched from blood (not recorded which). The receptors here all came from a woman aged 55-69 years who had recovered from COVID-19.

V gene TRBV4-1 combines with J gene TRBJ2-7, with unresolved D. The CDR3 extends over 16 amino acids. Germline CDR1 is MGHRA and CDR2 is YSYEKL. V lost 4 bases to trimming and J lost 7 bases, with 23 bases between them. The CDR3 DNA follows: TGCGCCAGCAGCCTAACCCCACCCTTACACAGTCTAGAGCAGTACTTC. It translates to CASSLTPPLHSLEQYF.

The chain couples TRBV2 to TRBJ2-6; D not resolved. The CDR3 runs to 13 residues. In germline, CDR1 is SNHLY, CDR2 FYNNEI. Trimming removed 7 bases at V and 0 bases at J, with 4 bases between. CDR3 amino acids: CASMYSGANVLTF. The CDR3 DNA is TGTGCCAGCATGTACTCTGGGGCCAACGTCCTGACTTTC.

The chain combines TRBV7-9 with TRBJ1-4; D gene ambiguous. This CDR3 spans 14 amino acids. Germline V gives CDR1 SEHNR, CDR2 FQNEAQ (reference sequence). Trimming removed 1 base from V and 6 bases from J, with 9 bases in between. CDR3 sequence (DNA): TGTGCCAGCAGCTTAGATGAGCTGGATGAAAAACTGTTTTTT. This sequence encodes CASSLDELDEKLFF.

The rearrangement uses TRBV5-1 and TRBJ1-1; D may be TRBD1 (6 bases). The CDR3 has 15 amino acids. Germline CDR1 is SGHRS and CDR2 is YFSETQ. V was pared by 4 bases and J by 4 bases, with 17 bases between. Here the CDR3 reads CASSEGAGVGTEAFF. In DNA, the CDR3 is TGCGCCAGCAGCGAAGGGGCAGGGGTGGGCACTGAAGCTTTCTTT.

The chain uses TRBV2 and TRBJ2-2; TRBD2 is a possible D gene (6 bases). The CDR3 extends over 17 amino acids. The V end was cut by 1 base, the J end by 1 base, with 13 bases between. Per the germline V gene, CDR1 is SNHLY and CDR2 is FYNNEI. CDR3 residues: CASSEENIGGNTGELFF. The CDR3 DNA sequence: TGTGCCAGCAGTGAAGAAAACATCGGGGGGAACACCGGGGAGCTGTTTTTT.

V gene TRBV6-2 or TRBV6-3 combines with J gene TRBJ1-2; D ambiguous. This CDR3 is built from 15 residues. Trimming took 2 bases from V and 3 from J, leaving 13 bases between them. CDR1 MNHEY and CDR2 SVGEGT come from the germline V gene. This CDR3 reads CASSYRGSGHYGYTF. The CDR3 DNA reads TGTGCCAGCAGTTACCGGGGATCGGGTCACTATGGCTACACCTTC.

This chain uses TRBV13 with TRBJ1-1; 7 bases match TRBD1. The ends lost 0 bases at V and 5 bases at J; junction bases unmatched: 12. This CDR3 is 17 amino acids long. Germline V lookup: CDR1 PRHDT, CDR2 FYEKMQ (reference sequence). DNA for the CDR3: TGTGCCAGCAGCTTAGGACCTACAGGGGTAGGAGGAACTGAAGCTTTCTTT. This gives the protein CASSLGPTGVGGTEAFF. Filled out from reference TRBV13 and TRBJ1-1, the complete variable domain reads AAGVIQSPRHLIKEKRETATLKCYPIPRHDTVYWYQQGPGQDPQFLISFYEKMQSDKGSIPDRFSAQQFSDYHSELNMSSLELGDSALYFCASSLGPTGVGGTEAFFGQGTRLTVV.

The chain has TRBV19 and TRBJ1-2; possible D gene TRBD1, 5 bases. The CDR3 has 15 amino acids. Germline CDR1 LNHDA, CDR2 SQIVND (reference sequence). Trimming removed 5 bases at V and 3 bases at J, with 16 bases between. CDR3 sequence reads: CASSVIGGGDYGYTF. For the CDR3, the DNA is TGTGCCAGTAGTGTAATTGGAGGAGGGGACTATGGCTACACCTTC.

Remarks on this clone: Other DNA sequences within the sample encode an identical CDR3. V gene TRBV29-1 combines with J gene TRBJ1-1; D call uncertain. V was shortened by 4 bases and J by 4 bases, with 10 bases between the two germline ends. This CDR3 is built from 12 residues. The germline gives CDR1 SQVTM, CDR2 ANQGSEA. The CDR3 nucleotides are TGCAGCGTTGGCGAGGGATTCACTGAAGCTTTCTTT. As protein: CSVGEGFTEAFF.

V usage is TRBV5-1 and J usage is TRBJ2-5; D not resolved. V lost 3 bases to trimming and J lost 5 bases, with 11 bases between them. Germline lookup yields CDR1 SGHRS and CDR2 YFSETQ. CDR3 length: 13 amino acids. The CDR3: CASSSGNAETQYF. CDR3 bases: TGCGCCAGCAGCTCAGGTAATGCGGAGACCCAGTACTTC. Full variable domain (rest looked up from reference TRBV5-1 and TRBJ2-5): KAGVTQTPRYLIKTRGQQVTLSCSPISGHRSVSWYQQTPGQGLQFLFEYFSETQRNKGNFPGRFSGRQFSNSRSEMNVSTLELGDSALYLCASSSGNAETQYFGPGTRLLVL.

The V gene is TRBV5-6, the J gene TRBJ1-2; TRBD1 aligns across 10 bases. There are 17 residues in the CDR3. J gave up 0 bases and V 3 bases, and 8 bases lay outside the gene matches. Germline V gene lookup returns CDR1 SGHDT and CDR2 YYEEEE. This chain's CDR3 is CASSWGRTGGPNYGYTF. CDR3 nucleotide sequence: TGTGCCAGCAGCTGGGGCAGGACAGGGGGACCTAACTATGGCTACACCTTC.

This clone was observed a single time. At the DNA level, this CDR3 is encoded by other sequences in the same sample as well. The V and J genes are TRBV18 and TRBJ1-6; 10 positions agree with TRBD1. The J segment lost 6 bases and the V segment lost 2 bases, leaving 1 base of the junction unmatched. The V gene's germline CDR1 is KGHSH and CDR2 LQKENI. This CDR3 is 15 amino acids long. CDR3 DNA sequence: TGTGCCAGCTCACCAGGGACAGGGGCTAATTCACCCCTCCACTTT. Protein: CASSPGTGANSPLHF.

V gene TRBV11-2 combines with J gene TRBJ2-2; 11 nucleotides align to TRBD1. V shed 1 base, J shed 4 bases, and the junction held 2 bases outside the gene matches. This CDR3 comprises 16 residues. Germline V lookup: CDR1 SGHAT, CDR2 FQNNGV. The CDR3, as DNA: TGTGCCAGCAGCTTAGCTGGGACAGGGGGCACCGGGGAGCTGTTTTTT. Translating it yields CASSLAGTGGTGELFF.

The genes are TRBV5-1 and TRBJ2-1, with 9 bases lining up with TRBD2. This CDR3 spans 15 amino acids. Trimming took 5 bases from V and 4 from J; bases not matched to a gene: 7. The germline V gene encodes CDR1 SGHRS and CDR2 YFSETQ. The CDR3: CASSSASGEYNEQFF. For the CDR3, the DNA is TGCGCCAGCAGTTCGGCTAGCGGGGAGTACAATGAGCAGTTCTTC.

This clone was observed once. V and J are TRBV10-3 and TRBJ2-2; TRBD2 agrees at 12 bases. Trimming removed 6 bases from V and 6 bases from J; junction bases left unmatched: 5. The germline V gene has CDR1 ENHRY and CDR2 SYGVKD. The CDR3 loop spans 15 amino acids. CDR3 DNA: TGTGCCATCAGCCGACTAGCGGGGGCCGCCGGGGAGCTGTTTTTT. Translating it yields CAISRLAGAAGELFF.

This chain connects TRBV5-1 to TRBJ1-5; no clear D gene. CDR3 size: 15 residues. V was shortened by 0 bases and J by 0 bases, with 7 bases between the two germline ends. CDR1 is SGHRS and CDR2 is YFSETQ in the germline V gene. CDR3 DNA sequence: TGCGCCAGCAGCTTGGACGGGTATAGCAATCAGCCCCAGCATTTT. Amino acids: CASSLDGYSNQPQHF. The full variable domain, with the rest looked up from reference TRBV5-1 and TRBJ1-5, is KAGVTQTPRYLIKTRGQQVTLSCSPISGHRSVSWYQQTPGQGLQFLFEYFSETQRNKGNFPGRFSGRQFSNSRSEMNVSTLELGDSALYLCASSLDGYSNQPQHFGDGTRLSIL.

The V and J genes are TRBV7-2 and TRBJ2-3; D gene ambiguous. V gave up 5 bases and J gave up 2 bases, with 11 bases separating them. This CDR3 region has 14 residues. CDR1 is SGHTA and CDR2 is FQGNSA in the germline V gene. CDR3 protein: CASSPLRNTDTQYF. The CDR3 DNA follows: TGTGCCAGCAGCCCGCTGAGGAACACAGATACGCAGTATTTT.

This clone was observed once. V usage is TRBV19 and J usage is TRBJ1-5; D unclear. The V end lost 3 bases, the J end lost 7 bases, and 10 bases lay between the germline ends. CDR3 length: 13 amino acids. Germline values: CDR1 LNHDA, CDR2 SQIVND (reference sequence). The CDR3 nucleotides read TGTGCCAGTAGTATGGCAGGAGGACAGCCCCAGCATTTT. Protein product: CASSMAGGQPQHF.

The J gene is TRBJ1-5, the V gene TRBV2; maybe TRBD1 (6 bases). The germline gives CDR1 SNHLY, CDR2 FYNNEI. The CDR3 contains 14 residues. Trimming took 5 bases from V and 5 from J, leaving 13 bases between them. The CDR3 here is CASSTGQPYQPQHF. CDR3 in DNA: TGTGCCAGCAGTACCGGACAGCCGTATCAGCCCCAGCATTTT. Filled out from reference TRBV2 and TRBJ1-5, the complete variable domain reads EPEVTQTPSHQVTQMGQEVILRCVPISNHLYFYWYRQILGQKVEFLVSFYNNEISEKSEIFDDQFSVERPDGSNFTLKIRSTKLEDSAMYFCASSTGQPYQPQHFGDGTRLSIL.

This clone appeared a single time. The chain links TRBV2 to TRBJ1-5; 7 positions agree with TRBD1. J lost 4 bases, V lost 7 bases, and 7 bases had no gene match. CDR3 size: 14 residues. CDR1 is SNHLY and CDR2 is FYNNEI in the germline V gene. CDR3 nucleotide sequence: TGTGCCAGCAACCTAGGGGGCGCGAATCAGCCCCAGCATTTT. It translates to CASNLGGANQPQHF.

The chain uses TRBV15 and TRBJ1-2, with D unresolved. Trimming removed 0 bases at V and 8 bases at J, with 10 bases between. This CDR3 is built from 13 residues. Germline CDR1 and CDR2: LNHNV and YYDKDF (reference sequence). CDR3 nucleotides: TGTGCCACCAGCAGAGAATCCGGGGTCGGCTACACCTTC. Amino acids: CATSRESGVGYTF.

The V call is TRBV5-1, the J call TRBJ1-1, with TRBD1 matching 7 bases. V gave up 3 bases and J gave up 2 bases; unmatched junction bases: 16. Germline V lookup: CDR1 SGHRS, CDR2 YFSETQ. This CDR3 has 18 amino acids. The CDR3 sequence is CASSSRTTGTATNTEAFF. The CDR3 DNA follows: TGCGCCAGCAGCTCTCGAACGACCGGGACAGCGACAAACACTGAAGCTTTCTTT.

The V and J genes are TRBV25-1 and TRBJ2-7; perhaps TRBD1 as D (5 bases). The CDR3 consists of 15 residues. CDR1 and CDR2 (germline): MGHDK, SYGVNS. V was clipped by 3 bases and J by 2 bases, with 14 bases between them. CDR3: CASSDYDSLTYEQYF. The CDR3 DNA follows: TGTGCCAGCAGTGACTATGACAGCCTGACCTACGAGCAGTACTTC.

CDR3 DNA sequence: TGTGCCAGCAGTTTATGGGGCAGGGTGGGCACTGAAGCTTTCTTT. Amino acid sequence: CASSLWGRVGTEAFF. The rearrangement joins TRBV28 to TRBJ1-1; D possibly corresponds to TRBD1 (5 bases). Trimming stripped 0 bases from V and 4 bases from J, with 12 bases between. Germline-derived CDR1 and CDR2 are MDHEN and SYDVKM. CDR3 length: 15 amino acids.

This clone was recorded only once. V and J are TRBV5-4 and TRBJ2-3; 10 positions agree with TRBD2. The length of the CDR3 is 16 residues. Unmatched junction bases numbered 10, after V lost 4 bases and J lost 5 bases. CDR1 and CDR2 (germline): SGHNT, YYREEE (reference sequence). The CDR3 spells CASSPLAGASGDTQYF. CDR3 sequence (DNA): TGTGCCAGCAGCCCGCTAGCGGGGGCCTCGGGAGATACGCAGTATTTT.